These 22 T cell receptor beta chains were sequenced from one sample in a study of vaccination and CD4 T cells after COVID-19 (dated by TCRdb to 2022 to 2024). In light of the paper, this sample's treatment or condition label describes: roughly 10-day PBMC culture with coronavirus spike peptide pools or control peptides (ViraFEST assay). The library was generated by PCR. For sequencing, an Illumina iSeq 100 was employed. DNA from cultured CD4+ T cells was subjected to TCR sequencing with the Oncomine TCR Beta short-read assay at the Johns Hopkins FTIC core. TCRdb reworked the public reads: Q25 trimming with fastp, MiXCR clone assembly, productive beta chains retained. Rows are combined by CDR3 protein, so each entry shows the most common genes and DNA. A total of under 25,000 distinct CDR3 sequences appear in this sample, around 60% of them only once. About an eighth of the sample comes from the top ten.

Antigens of these TCRs are unknown. Specimen: CD4+ T cells from blood, cultured in vitro, collected after SARS-CoV-2 vaccination. These receptors originate from a human donor who received a COVID-19 vaccine.

V gene TRBV5-5 combines with J gene TRBJ1-1; TRBD1 might be the D (6 bases). V lost 3 bases, J lost 3 bases, and 9 bases lay in between. The CDR3 length is 13 residues. Germline V gene data show CDR1 as SGHKS and CDR2 as YYEKEE (reference sequence). CDR3 amino acids: CASSSTGYTEAFF. CDR3 nucleotides: TGTGCCAGCAGCTCAACAGGGTACACTGAAGCTTTCTTT. The whole variable domain, filled in from reference TRBV5-5 and TRBJ1-1, reads DAGVTQSPTHLIKTRGQQVTLRCSPISGHKSVSWYQQVLGQGPQFIFQYYEKEERGRGNFPDRFSARQFPNYSSELNVNALLLGDSALYLCASSSTGYTEAFFGQGTRLTVV.

This clonotype has only a few counts. The chain couples TRBV12-3 or TRBV12-4 to TRBJ1-5, with D possibly being TRBD1 (5 bases). Trimming pared 0 bases from V and 6 bases from J, leaving 15 bases between. The CDR3 contains 16 residues. The CDR3 is CASSLADGGWGQPQHF. The CDR3 DNA reads as TGTGCCAGCAGTTTAGCGGACGGGGGATGGGGTCAGCCCCAGCATTTT.

This chain joins TRBV19 and TRBJ1-1; no clear D gene. CDR3 size: 14 residues. V was trimmed by 1 base and J by 1 base, leaving 7 bases between them. CDR1 and CDR2 (germline): LNHDA, SQIVND (reference sequence). In DNA, the CDR3 is TGTGCCAGTAGTATAGGGGGAGCGAACACTGAAGCTTTCTTT. Translation: CASSIGGANTEAFF.

This clonotype was detected only once. The chain carries TRBV30 and TRBJ2-7; the match to TRBD2 covers 9 bases. This CDR3 comprises 14 residues. Germline lookup yields CDR1 GTSNPN and CDR2 SVGIG (reference sequence). J gave up 5 bases and V 2 bases, and 7 bases lay outside the gene matches. The CDR3 region is CAWSPASGEHEQYF. Written as DNA, the CDR3 is TGTGCCTGGAGTCCGGCTAGCGGGGAACACGAGCAGTACTTC.

In its sample, this clonotype was seen once. The chain has TRBV5-4 and TRBJ2-2; 7 bases line up with TRBD1. This CDR3 contains 16 residues. Looked up from germline, CDR1 is SGHNT and CDR2 is YYREEE (reference sequence). The V segment lost 4 bases and the J segment 5 bases; nucleotides outside the gene matches: 11. The CDR3 protein is CASSPREGAWTGELFF. CDR3 sequence (DNA): TGTGCCAGCAGCCCCCGAGAGGGGGCCTGGACCGGGGAGCTGTTTTTT. Full variable domain (outside the CDR3, taken from reference TRBV5-4 and TRBJ2-2): ETGVTQSPTHLIKTRGQQVTLRCSSQSGHNTVSWYQQALGQGPQFIFQYYREEENGRGNFPPRFSGLQFPNYSSELNVNALELDDSALYLCASSPREGAWTGELFFGEGSRLTVL.

The chain carries TRBV27 and TRBJ2-3, with 7 bases aligning to TRBD1. The V and J ends lost 5 bases and 4 bases, in that order; junction bases with no gene match: 12. This CDR3 has 16 residues. The germline V gene has CDR1 MNHEY and CDR2 SMNVEV (reference sequence). The chain's CDR3 is CASSAQGVGFADTQYF. In DNA, the CDR3 is TGTGCCAGCAGTGCGCAGGGGGTGGGATTCGCAGATACGCAGTATTTT.

This chain links TRBV2 with TRBJ1-1, with a possible D match to TRBD1 (6 bases). The CDR3 sequence is 13 residues long. The germline CDR1 and CDR2 sequences are SNHLY and FYNNEI. V lost 0 bases, J lost 8 bases, and 10 bases lay in between. The CDR3 is CASSEAGQTEAFF. The CDR3 DNA is TGTGCCAGCAGTGAAGCCGGACAGACCGAAGCTTTCTTT.

CDR3 sequence (DNA): TGTGCCAGCAGCTTAGCGGGACTAGACACAGATACGCAGTATTTT. It encodes CASSLAGLDTDTQYF. This chain links TRBV7-8 with TRBJ2-3; 8 nucleotides agree with TRBD2. V was pared by 0 bases and J by 2 bases, with 1 base of the junction left unmatched. Germline V gene sequence: CDR1 SGHVS, CDR2 FQNEAQ. The CDR3 consists of 15 residues.

This clonotype was seen a few times. The gene calls are TRBV5-1 and TRBJ2-7, with 8 bases identical to TRBD1. The CDR3 spans 14 residues. The germline V gene encodes CDR1 SGHRS and CDR2 YFSETQ. Trimming cost V 6 bases and J 2 bases; bases outside gene matches: 7. CDR3 sequence: CASTRGPLPYEQYF. Written as DNA, the CDR3 is TGCGCCAGCACCAGGGGGCCCCTTCCCTACGAGCAGTACTTC.

This clonotype occurred a few times. The chain has TRBV6-1 and TRBJ1-1, with D uncertain. Per the germline V gene, CDR1 is MNHNS and CDR2 is SASEGT. The germline V and J ends were trimmed by 4 bases and 8 bases, with 11 bases remaining between them. There are 12 residues in the CDR3. The CDR3 spells CASSVLRAEAFF. The DNA of the CDR3 is TGTGCCAGCAGTGTACTAAGGGCAGAAGCTTTCTTT.

The CDR3 loop is CASSLGGYSYNEQFF. CDR3 nucleotides: TGTGCCAGCAGCCTTGGGGGTTACTCCTACAATGAGCAGTTCTTC. The chain has TRBV7-2 and TRBJ2-1; D possibly matches TRBD1 or TRBD2 (5 bases each). Germline V lookup: CDR1 SGHTA, CDR2 FQGNSA. The V end was cut by 5 bases, the J end by 0 bases, with 11 bases between. This CDR3 is 15 amino acids long.

This chain joins TRBV2 and TRBJ1-1, with a tentative D call TRBD1 (6 bases). Deletions cut 3 bases from V and 11 bases from J, with 10 bases between. From germline, CDR1 is SNHLY and CDR2 FYNNEI. This CDR3 has 11 amino acids. The CDR3 reads CASSEGQMAFF. CDR3 DNA: TGTGCCAGCAGTGAGGGACAAATGGCTTTCTTT.

J is TRBJ2-7 and V is TRBV6-1, with TRBD1 matching over 7 bases. The CDR3 spans 15 residues. Per the germline V gene, CDR1 is MNHNS and CDR2 is SASEGT. V lost 0 bases and J lost 3; bases outside the gene matches: 5. CDR3 residues: CASSEAPGTVYEQYF. CDR3 coding DNA: TGTGCCAGCAGTGAAGCGCCCGGGACAGTCTACGAGCAGTACTTC.

This clonotype turned up a few times. The rearrangement joins TRBV6-5 to TRBJ2-2; TRBD2 aligns across 11 bases. Germline-derived CDR1 and CDR2 are MNHEY and SVGAGI. J gave up 6 bases and V 2 bases, and 11 bases lay outside the gene matches. This CDR3 region has 18 residues. CDR3 protein: CASSYRVGGTSGAGELFF. CDR3 DNA sequence: TGTGCCAGCAGTTACCGGGTTGGGGGGACTAGCGGAGCCGGGGAGCTGTTTTTT.

The V gene is TRBV21-1, the J gene TRBJ1-2; TRBD1 was called by the table and not checked on the DNA. TRBV21-1 is recorded as a pseudogene. The CDR3 is 17 residues long. The CDR3 spells CASSKPSGTGGAYGYTF. The CDR3 coding sequence is TGTGCCAGCAGCAAACCCTCCGGGACAGGGGGCGCATATGGCTACACCTTC.

This sequence joins TRBV7-9 and TRBJ2-1; 11 nucleotides line up with TRBD2. Germline V lookup: CDR1 SEHNR, CDR2 FQNEAQ (reference sequence). The CDR3 length is 16 residues. The ends lost 5 bases at V and 3 bases at J; junction bases unmatched: 6. The DNA for the CDR3 is TGTGCCAGCAGCCCCATAGCGGGGGGGCTCTACAATGAGCAGTTCTTC. This sequence encodes CASSPIAGGLYNEQFF.

The rearrangement joins TRBV7-9 to TRBJ1-1; no firm D call. Trimming stripped 8 bases from V and 0 bases from J, with 10 bases between. The CDR3 is made up of 13 amino acids. CDR1 is SEHNR and CDR2 is FQNEAQ in the germline V gene (reference sequence). CDR3 protein: CASVRNLNTEAFF. DNA of the CDR3: TGTGCCAGCGTCAGAAACCTGAACACTGAAGCTTTCTTT.

V usage is TRBV12-3 or TRBV12-4 and J usage is TRBJ1-2; D ambiguous. This CDR3 has 12 amino acids. Trimming took 6 bases from V and 4 from J, leaving 9 bases between them. The CDR3: CASSLARYGYTF. The CDR3 nucleotides read TGTGCCAGCAGCTTGGCCCGCTATGGCTACACCTTC.

The chain couples TRBV24-1 to TRBJ1-5; weak D call: TRBD1 (5 bases). Germline V gene data show CDR1 as KGHDR and CDR2 as SFDVKD. Trimming pared 3 bases from V and 9 bases from J, leaving 11 bases between. This CDR3 region has 13 residues. The CDR3 here is CATSDQGSLPQHF. CDR3 bases: TGTGCCACCAGTGATCAGGGTAGCTTGCCCCAGCATTTT.

The J gene is TRBJ2-7, the V gene TRBV7-2; TRBD2 aligns across 10 bases. Per germline, CDR1 SGHTA and CDR2 FQGNSA. V lost 3 bases, J lost 0 bases, and 2 bases stayed unmatched. The CDR3 is 15 residues long. CDR3 sequence: CASSFTSGDSYEQYF. DNA for the CDR3: TGTGCCAGCAGCTTCACTAGCGGGGACTCCTACGAGCAGTACTTC. Full variable domain (rest looked up from reference TRBV7-2 and TRBJ2-7): GAGVSQSPSNKVTEKGKDVELRCDPISGHTALYWYRQSLGQGLEFLIYFQGNSAPDKSGLPSDRFSAERTGGSVSTLTIQRTQQEDSAVYLCASSFTSGDSYEQYFGPGTRLTVT.

This chain uses TRBV2 with TRBJ1-2; D not certain. In germline, CDR1 is SNHLY, CDR2 FYNNEI. Trimming left V 7 bases short and J 0 bases short, with 15 bases between. The CDR3 contains 15 residues. This CDR3 is CASTRNSSPNYGYTF. In DNA form, the CDR3 reads TGTGCCAGCACAAGAAACAGCAGTCCTAACTATGGCTACACCTTC.

The V and J genes are TRBV29-1 and TRBJ1-2; 7 nucleotides align to TRBD1. This CDR3 has 13 amino acids. Trimming at V came to 4 bases and at J to 8 bases, leaving 10 bases not matched to a gene. Germline loops: CDR1 SQVTM, CDR2 ANQGSEA. CDR3 loop: CSVAFNRGRGYTF. CDR3 nucleotide sequence: TGCAGCGTTGCTTTTAACAGGGGCCGGGGCTACACCTTC.